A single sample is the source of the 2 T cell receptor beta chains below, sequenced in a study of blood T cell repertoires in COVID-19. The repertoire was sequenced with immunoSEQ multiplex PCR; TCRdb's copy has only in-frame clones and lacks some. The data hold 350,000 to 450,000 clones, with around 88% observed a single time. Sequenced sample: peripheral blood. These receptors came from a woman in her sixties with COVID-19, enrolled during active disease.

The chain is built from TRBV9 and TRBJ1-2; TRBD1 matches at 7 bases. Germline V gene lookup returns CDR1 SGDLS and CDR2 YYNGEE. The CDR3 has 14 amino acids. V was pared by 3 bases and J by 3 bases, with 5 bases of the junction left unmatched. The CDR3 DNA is TGTGCCAGCAGCGCACAGGGGCTCGACTATGGCTACACCTTC. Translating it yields CASSAQGLDYGYTF.

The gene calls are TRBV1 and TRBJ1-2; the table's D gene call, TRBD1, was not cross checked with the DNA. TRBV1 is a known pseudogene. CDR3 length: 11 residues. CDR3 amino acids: CTSSPIHGYTF. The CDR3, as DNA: TGCACCAGCAGCCCCATCCATGGCTACACCTTC.